The source of this TCR beta chain is a study of vaccination effects on CD4 cells after COVID-19. The protocol was immunoSEQ multiplex PCR, while the TCRdb copy is restricted to in-frame clones and leaves out a portion. Seen here are tens of thousands of clones, roughly four fifths observed once, and the top ten hold about 2%. Regarding the study as a whole: Substantial clonal contraction characterized both infection- and vaccine-induced clones late after vaccination. Only a few convalescent patients and no early post-infection timepoints featured in the study.

The authors isolated CD4+ T cells after about 10 days of culture. Fresh IL-2-containing medium replaced half the medium on days 3 and 7. A word on this clone: Its antigen is undetermined.

Trimming removed 3 bases at V and 3 bases at J, with 5 bases between. Germline V CDR1 and CDR2: SGHAT, FQDESV (reference sequence). This CDR3 is 12 amino acids long. The sequence was collected from a human donor who received a COVID-19 vaccine. Sequenced here: CD4+ T cells from PBMCs cultured without peptide, sampled before COVID-19 vaccination. This sequence joins TRBV11-1 and TRBJ1-1; D ambiguous. CDR3 residues: CASSLRDTEAFF. The CDR3 DNA sequence: TGTGCCAGCAGCTTGCGGGACACTGAAGCTTTCTTT.